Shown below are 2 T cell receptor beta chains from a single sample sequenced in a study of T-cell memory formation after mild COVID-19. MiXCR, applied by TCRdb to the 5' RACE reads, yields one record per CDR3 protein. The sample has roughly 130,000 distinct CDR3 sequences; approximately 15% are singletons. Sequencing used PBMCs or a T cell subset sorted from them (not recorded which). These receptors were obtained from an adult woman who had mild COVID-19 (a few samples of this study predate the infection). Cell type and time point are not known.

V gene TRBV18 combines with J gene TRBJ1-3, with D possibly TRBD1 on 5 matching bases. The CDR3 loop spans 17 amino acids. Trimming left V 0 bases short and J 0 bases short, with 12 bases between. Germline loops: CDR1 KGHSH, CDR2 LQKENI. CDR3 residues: CASSPPDKAVSGNTIYF. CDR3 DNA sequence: TGTGCCAGCTCACCACCGGACAAGGCCGTCTCTGGAAACACCATATATTTT.

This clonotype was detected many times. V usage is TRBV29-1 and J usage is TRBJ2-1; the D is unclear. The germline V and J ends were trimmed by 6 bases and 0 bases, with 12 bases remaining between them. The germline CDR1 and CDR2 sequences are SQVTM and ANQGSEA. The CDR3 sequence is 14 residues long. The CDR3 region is CSVETRSSYNEQFF. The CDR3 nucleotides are TGCAGCGTAGAGACTCGGAGCTCCTACAATGAGCAGTTCTTC.